This record looks at one T cell receptor beta chain sequence and its context. What it binds is not known. The CDR3 spans 12 residues. The V gene lost 5 bases and the J gene lost 4 bases, with 7 bases spanning the gap. The germline V gene encodes CDR1 SGHDT and CDR2 YYEEEE. TCRdb re-called the 5' RACE reads through MiXCR, storing one row per CDR3 protein. The table lists about 900,000 distinct CDR3 sequences, 9% to 15% of them singletons. The data originate from a study of identical twins. The donor group consisted entirely of healthy Caucasians. Study observations and caveats: There was an excess of low generation probability in the out-of-frame alpha sequences that twins shared.

Another study also made use of these data, one on yellow fever vaccine responses in identical twins. That study adds: On the reported evidence, twins' vaccine T cell responses seemed partly convergent and partly personalized.

The source is a woman under 30 in good health. The specimen was PBMCs. The chain carries TRBV5-6 and TRBJ1-5; D gene uncertain. The CDR3 nucleotides read TGTGCCAGCAGTACCTTTAATCAGCCCCAGCATTTT. It codes for CASSTFNQPQHF. Combining the CDR3 with reference TRBV5-6 and TRBJ1-5 gives the whole variable domain DAGVTQSPTHLIKTRGQQVTLRCSPKSGHDTVSWYQQALGQGPQFIFQYYEEEERQRGNFPDRFSGHQFPNYSSELNVNALLLGDSALYLCASSTFNQPQHFGDGTRLSIL.